The sequence of this TCR beta chain was determined in a study of regulatory T cells in long-lasting Graves disease. The V gene's germline CDR1 is DFQATT and CDR2 SNEGSKA (reference sequence). The CDR3 consists of 16 residues. Time point: newly diagnosed GD, antithyroid drugs for less than 3 months. PBMC-derived RNA was used for the TCR library. A note on this clonotype: A read error may account for a junction end that differs from germline.

Relying on iRepertoire HTBI primers and Arm-PCR of CDR3 regions, the team built TCR beta libraries. TCRdb recomputed calls from the multiplex PCR reads with MiXCR, one row per CDR3 protein. This sample has around 400,000 distinct CDR3 sequences; approximately 16% occur once, and the top ten carry over 7.5%. The same specimen was also included in a second study, on T cells in Graves' hyperthyroidism and ophthalmopathy. That paper notes: Clonotypes that were expanded in thyroid above 0.001 mostly appeared in blood too.

The source of this sequence is a woman in her forties with Graves disease. The chain couples TRBV20-1 to TRBJ1-1, with TRBD1 identical over 10 bases. This specimen was peripheral blood mononuclear cells (PBMCs), taken at new diagnosis, from a patient treated with antithyroid drugs. The CDR3 nucleotides are TGCAGTGTCCCGGGACAGGGGCAGTATATGAACACTGAAGCTCTCTTT. It encodes CSVPGQGQYMNTEALF.